The TCR beta chain described here comes from a study of T cell repertoires in cytomegalovirus infection. Study background: As its CMV epitopes, the study selected recently identified HLA-C-restricted and well-studied HLA-B-restricted targets. Public TCR beta signatures indicated both CMV infection and matching HLA type. Study results and limitations: Cumulative frequency of public TCR beta families picked out carriers of CMV plus the relevant HLA. The ex vivo response was dominated by HLA-C-restricted CMV-specific TCR beta clonotypes.

Each CDR3 protein gets one entry after TCRdb re-called the reads with MiXCR. The data contain approximately 280,000 distinct CDR3 sequences, 20% to 25% of them singletons. Looked up from germline, CDR1 is LNHDA and CDR2 is SQIVND (reference sequence). The CDR3 covers 14 residues. V was shortened by 0 bases and J by 6 bases, with 8 bases between the two germline ends. A note on this clonotype: Antigen: not known.

The TCR comes from a human donor in good health (CMV status not recorded). Some clones in this sample may be carry-over from other donors' samples. The chain combines TRBV19 with TRBJ2-2; D not resolved. The source was cultured PBMCs, collected from culture after CMV antigen stimulation. This CDR3 is CASSIDGFAGELFF. The CDR3, as DNA: TGTGCCAGTAGTATAGACGGCTTCGCCGGGGAGCTGTTTTTT.